This T cell receptor beta chain was obtained from a study of blood T cell repertoires in COVID-19. Study information: Sites across the United States, Italy and Spain contributed samples from acute and convalescent COVID-19. T cells, B-cell-depleted T cells, or PBMCs supplied cDNA or gDNA.

Under the authors' procedure: By means of reference gene primer amplification, nucleated cell counts were estimated. Produced via immunoSEQ multiplex PCR; TCRdb's table is partial and in-frame only. Clone size and V and J calls were adopted from that table, with D and trimming inferred from the DNA. The sample holds 100,000 to 150,000 clones, roughly three quarters seen once. Per the germline V gene, CDR1 is SQVTM and CDR2 is ANQGSEA. Trimming took 7 bases from V and 3 from J, leaving 13 bases between them. The CDR3 sequence is 12 residues long. The rearrangement uses TRBV29-1 and TRBJ2-7; perhaps TRBD1 as D (6 bases). The receptor was derived from a man aged 40-50 years with active or convalescent COVID-19. The sample comprised peripheral blood. The CDR3 spells CSARTASYEQYF. For the CDR3, the DNA is TGCAGCGCCAGGACAGCGAGCTACGAGCAGTACTTC.